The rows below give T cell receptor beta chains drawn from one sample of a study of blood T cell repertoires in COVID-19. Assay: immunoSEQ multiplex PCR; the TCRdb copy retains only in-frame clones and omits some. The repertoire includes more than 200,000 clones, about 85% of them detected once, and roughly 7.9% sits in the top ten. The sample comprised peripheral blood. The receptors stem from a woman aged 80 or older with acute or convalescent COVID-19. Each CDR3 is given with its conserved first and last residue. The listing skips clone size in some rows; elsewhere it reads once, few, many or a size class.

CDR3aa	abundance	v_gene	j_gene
CASKDRANNSPLHF	once	TRBV19	TRBJ1-6
CATGLAGHTQYF	once	TRBV6-5	TRBJ2-3
CASSYSTGGNYHF	-	TRBV6-5	TRBJ1-3
CASSRAGVEDEKLFF	-	TRBV5-5	TRBJ1-4
CASSWGTANEKLFF	-	TRBV7-9	TRBJ1-4
CASSQDPRDRETQYF	-	TRBV4-1	TRBJ2-5
CASSFEPSGVEQYF	-	TRBV11-2	TRBJ2-7
CSVGQTAYGYTF	few	TRBV29-1	TRBJ1-2
CASSLERGLSSGNTIYF	once	TRBV5-1	TRBJ1-3
CASSSDSGPDEQFF	-	TRBV5-1	TRBJ2-1
CASSYRVRDTEAFF	-	TRBV6-5	TRBJ1-1
CASSPAMRGAEQYF	-	TRBV18	TRBJ2-7
CASSQETSGSFYEQFF	few	TRBV5-1	TRBJ2-1
CASSYSGLSDTGELFF	few	TRBV6-2/TRBV6-3	TRBJ2-2
CATSRDPTGTSGPSTDTQYF	-	TRBV15	TRBJ2-3
CASSPTGGLSNTEAFF	-	TRBV5-5	TRBJ1-1